Listed below are T cell receptor beta chains from one sample, sequenced in a study of T cells in Graves' hyperthyroidism and ophthalmopathy. MiXCR was run by TCRdb on the multiplex PCR reads, yielding one entry per CDR3 protein. The sample includes around 440,000 distinct CDR3 sequences, 15% to 19% of them seen just once. The sequencing sample was made of blood. Source of these receptors: a woman between 18 and 29 years old with Graves' hyperthyroidism. Each CDR3 is given with its conserved first and last residue. D genes are given only for firm matches. Clone sizes are given selectively: once, few, many, or a class where the clone is expanded.

>-|TRBV2|TRBD2|TRBJ2-5
CASSEVRGNGRIQETQYF
TGTGCCAGCAGTGAAGTAAGAGGTAACGGGAGGATACAAGAGACCCAGTACTTC
>many|TRBV18|-|TRBJ2-4
CASSPIAGLAKNIQYF
TGTGCCAGCTCACCGATCGCAGGGCTAGCCAAAAACATTCAGTACTTC
>many|TRBV11-2|-|TRBJ2-5
CASSLGRGFNSRETQYF
TGTGCCAGCAGCTTAGGGAGGGGATTTAATAGTCGGGAGACCCAGTACTTC
>few|TRBV18|-|TRBJ2-2
CASSPPGFTGELFF
TGTGCCAGCTCACCACCGGGGTTCACCGGGGAGCTGTTTTTT
>many|TRBV7-9|-|TRBJ2-7
CASSLSVFEQYF
TGTGCCAGCAGCTTATCCGTATTCGAGCAGTACTTC
>many|TRBV9|TRBD2|TRBJ2-7
CASSRGGLSGQYF
TGTGCCAGCAGCCGGGGGGGCCTTTCGGGGCAGTACTTC
>many|TRBV7-9|-|TRBJ1-1
CASSRDTDDAFF
TGTGCCAGCAGCCGGGACACGGACGACGCTTTCTTT
>few|TRBV2|TRBD1|TRBJ2-1
CASSETPGQGARNEQFF
TGTGCCAGCAGCGAGACCCCGGGACAGGGGGCGCGCAATGAGCAGTTCTTC
>many|TRBV7-8|TRBD2|TRBJ2-3
CASSGPPGTSGGAWDTQYF
TGTGCCAGCAGCGGGCCGCCCGGGACTAGCGGGGGGGCTTGGGATACGCAGTATTTT
>many|TRBV28|TRBD1|TRBJ2-1
CASSLSSWDRESNEQFF
TGTGCCAGCAGTTTATCCTCCTGGGACAGGGAATCGAATGAGCAGTTCTTC
>many|TRBV5-1|TRBD2|TRBJ2-7
CASSPPGLAERENEQYF
TGCGCCAGCAGCCCACCGGGACTAGCGGAGAGAGAGAACGAGCAGTACTTC
>-|TRBV15|-|TRBJ2-7
CATSGGLLEEQYF
TGTGCCACCAGCGGGGGACTCCTGGAAGAGCAGTACTTC